The rows below give T cell receptor beta chains drawn from one sample of a study of control samples from healthy donors and cancer patients. The protocol was immunoSEQ multiplex PCR, while the TCRdb copy is restricted to in-frame clones and leaves out a portion. The sample lists 170,000 or so clones; 94% were seen once. The sample taken for sequencing was blood. Receptor source: a woman in her late teens or twenties in good health. The CDR3 runs from the conserved cysteine through the conserved F or W. A D gene is named only where the DNA matches it firmly. Where a row states a size, it is once, few, many or the class of an expanded clone; other rows omit it.

v_call: TRBV18
clone_size: .
d_call: .
j_call: TRBJ1-1
cdr3_nt: TGTGCCAGCTCACCAGGGCCGAACACTGAAGCTTTCTTT
cdr3_aa: CASSPGPNTEAFF

v_call: TRBV24-1
clone_size: .
d_call: .
j_call: TRBJ1-5
cdr3_nt: TGTGCCACCAGCAGCCCCGAGGGCAATCAGCCCCAGCATTTT
cdr3_aa: CATSSPEGNQPQHF

v_call: TRBV28
clone_size: once
d_call: TRBD2
j_call: TRBJ2-7
cdr3_nt: TGTGCCAGCAGTCCCCTTGGCGGGAGGTCACCCTACGAGCAGTACTTC
cdr3_aa: CASSPLGGRSPYEQYF

v_call: TRBV19
clone_size: .
d_call: .
j_call: TRBJ2-1
cdr3_nt: TGTGCCAGTAGTATCGGGCAGACTAGGAATGAGCAGTTCTTC
cdr3_aa: CASSIGQTRNEQFF

v_call: TRBV21-1
clone_size: .
d_call: .
j_call: TRBJ1-6
cdr3_nt: TGTGCCAGCAGCAAAGGAAGGCGACAGGAAAATTCACCCCTCCACTTT
cdr3_aa: CASSKGRRQENSPLHF

v_call: TRBV11-2
clone_size: .
d_call: TRBD1
j_call: TRBJ1-4
cdr3_nt: TGTGCCAGCAGCTTAGGCGACAGGGACGCTGAAAAACTGTTTTTT
cdr3_aa: CASSLGDRDAEKLFF

v_call: TRBV5-1
clone_size: .
d_call: TRBD2
j_call: TRBJ2-5
cdr3_nt: TGCGCCAGCAGGGTAGAGACGGGAGGAGAGACCCAGTACTTC
cdr3_aa: CASRVETGGETQYF

v_call: TRBV3-1/TRBV3-2
clone_size: .
d_call: .
j_call: TRBJ2-1
cdr3_nt: TGTGCCAGCGGTAGAAGGGACTCCATAAATGAGCAGTTCTTC
cdr3_aa: CASGRRDSINEQFF

v_call: TRBV11-2
clone_size: .
d_call: .
j_call: TRBJ2-7
cdr3_nt: TGTGCCAGCAGCCCAATGTACGAGCAGTACTTC
cdr3_aa: CASSPMYEQYF

v_call: TRBV11-2
clone_size: once
d_call: TRBD1
j_call: TRBJ2-7
cdr3_nt: TGTGCCAGCAGCGCCGGGACAGGGTGGGAGCAGTACTTC
cdr3_aa: CASSAGTGWEQYF

v_call: TRBV28
clone_size: .
d_call: .
j_call: TRBJ1-5
cdr3_nt: TGTGCCAGCAGCATTAGCGGCGGGTTCGGTGAACAGCCCCAGCATTTT
cdr3_aa: CASSISGGFGEQPQHF

v_call: TRBV20-1
clone_size: .
d_call: .
j_call: TRBJ1-2
cdr3_nt: TGCAGTGCTAGTGGGGGCGACAAGGGGGAATATGGCTACACCTTC
cdr3_aa: CSASGGDKGEYGYTF

v_call: TRBV6-2/TRBV6-3
clone_size: .
d_call: .
j_call: TRBJ2-3
cdr3_nt: TGTGCCAGCAGTTACCGGGGGGCCGGTCGGGCGCAGTATTTT
cdr3_aa: CASSYRGAGRAQYF

v_call: TRBV6-6
clone_size: .
d_call: TRBD1
j_call: TRBJ2-7
cdr3_nt: TGTGCCAGCAGTTCGCAGGGGGTGGGCGAGCAGTACTTC
cdr3_aa: CASSSQGVGEQYF